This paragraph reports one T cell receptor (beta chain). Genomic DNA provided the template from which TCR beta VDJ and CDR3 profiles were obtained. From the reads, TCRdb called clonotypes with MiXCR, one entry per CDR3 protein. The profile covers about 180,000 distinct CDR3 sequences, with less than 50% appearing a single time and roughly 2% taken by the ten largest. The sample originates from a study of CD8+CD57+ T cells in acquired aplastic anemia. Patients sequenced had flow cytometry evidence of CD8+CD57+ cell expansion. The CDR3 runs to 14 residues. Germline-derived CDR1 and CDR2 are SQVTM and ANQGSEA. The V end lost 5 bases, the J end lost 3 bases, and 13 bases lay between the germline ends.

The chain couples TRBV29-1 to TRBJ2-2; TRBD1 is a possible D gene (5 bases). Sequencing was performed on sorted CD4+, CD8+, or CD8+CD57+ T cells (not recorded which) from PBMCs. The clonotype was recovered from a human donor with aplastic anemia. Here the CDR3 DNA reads TGCAGCGTTTTACCAACAGGAGACACCGGGGAGCTGTTTTTT. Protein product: CSVLPTGDTGELFF.